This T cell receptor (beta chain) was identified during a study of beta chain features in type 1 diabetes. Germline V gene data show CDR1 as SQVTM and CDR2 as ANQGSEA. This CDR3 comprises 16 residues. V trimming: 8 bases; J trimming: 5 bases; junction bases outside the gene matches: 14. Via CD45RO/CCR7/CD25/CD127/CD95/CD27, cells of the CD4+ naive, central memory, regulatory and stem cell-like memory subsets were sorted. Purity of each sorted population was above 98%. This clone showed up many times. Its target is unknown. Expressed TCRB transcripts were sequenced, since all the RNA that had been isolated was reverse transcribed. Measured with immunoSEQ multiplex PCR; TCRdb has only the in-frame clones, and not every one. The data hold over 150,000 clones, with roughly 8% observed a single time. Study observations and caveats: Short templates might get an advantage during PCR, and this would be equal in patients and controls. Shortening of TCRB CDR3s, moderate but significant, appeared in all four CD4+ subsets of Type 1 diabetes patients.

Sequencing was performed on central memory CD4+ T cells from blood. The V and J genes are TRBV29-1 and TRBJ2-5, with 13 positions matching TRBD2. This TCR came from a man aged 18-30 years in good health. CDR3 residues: CSSLTGLAGERETQYF. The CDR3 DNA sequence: TGCAGCTCGTTGACAGGACTAGCGGGAGAAAGGGAGACCCAGTACTTC.